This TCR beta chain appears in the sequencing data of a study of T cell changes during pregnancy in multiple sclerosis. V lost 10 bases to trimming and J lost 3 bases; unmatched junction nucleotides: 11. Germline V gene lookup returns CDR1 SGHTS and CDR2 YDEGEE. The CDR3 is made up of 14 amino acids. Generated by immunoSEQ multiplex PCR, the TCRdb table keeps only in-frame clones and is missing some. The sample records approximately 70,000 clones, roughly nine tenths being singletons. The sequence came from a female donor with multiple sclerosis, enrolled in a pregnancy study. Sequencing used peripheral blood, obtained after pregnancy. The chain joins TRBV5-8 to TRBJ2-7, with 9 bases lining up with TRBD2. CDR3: CAVRASGNYYEQYF. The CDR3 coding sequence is TGTGCCGTACGGGCTAGCGGGAACTACTACGAGCAGTACTTC.